Below are 2 T cell receptor beta chains sequenced from a single sample in a study of shared T cell receptors in the human thymus. The table came from immunoSEQ multiplex PCR; TCRdb's copy has only in-frame clones and leaves some out. The sample holds 600,000 to 900,000 clones, approximately 85% seen once. This sample was shared with a second study, whose subject was human thymus T cells.

Sequencing was carried out using thymocytes. These receptors originate from a girl in the first two years of life with a congenital heart defect.

V usage is TRBV4-2 and J usage is TRBJ2-7; 14 bases map to TRBD2. Germline lookup yields CDR1 LGHNA and CDR2 YNFKEQ. The CDR3 is 19 residues long. Unmatched junction bases numbered 12, after V lost 0 bases and J lost 5 bases. In DNA, the CDR3 is TGTGCCAGCAGCCAAGAACAACGGACTAGCGGGGGGCGTCTGCACGAGCAGTACTTC. Translation gives CASSQEQRTSGGRLHEQYF.

The chain has TRBV28 and TRBJ2-7, with D tentatively TRBD2 (6 bases). Trimming took off 6 bases at V and 5 bases at J, with 14 bases between the two ends. CDR3 length equals 13 residues. Per the germline V gene, CDR1 is MDHEN and CDR2 is SYDVKM. The DNA for the CDR3 is TGTGCCAGCAGCGACCGGGACTCTCACGAGCAGTACTTC. This encodes CASSDRDSHEQYF.